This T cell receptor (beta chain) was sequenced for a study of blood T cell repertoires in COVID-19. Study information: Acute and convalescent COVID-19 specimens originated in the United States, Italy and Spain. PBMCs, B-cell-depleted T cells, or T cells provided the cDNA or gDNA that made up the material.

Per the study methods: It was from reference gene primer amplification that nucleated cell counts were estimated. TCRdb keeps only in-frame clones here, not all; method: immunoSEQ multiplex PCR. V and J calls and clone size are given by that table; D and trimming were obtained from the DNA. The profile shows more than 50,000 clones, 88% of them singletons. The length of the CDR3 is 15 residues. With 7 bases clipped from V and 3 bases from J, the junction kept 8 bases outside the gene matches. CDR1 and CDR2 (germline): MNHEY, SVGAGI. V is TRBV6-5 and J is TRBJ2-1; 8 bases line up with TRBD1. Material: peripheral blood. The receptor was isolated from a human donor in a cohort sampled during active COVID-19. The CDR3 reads CASKPTGAVYNEQFF. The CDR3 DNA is TGTGCCAGCAAGCCGACAGGGGCCGTCTACAATGAGCAGTTCTTC.